The source of this T cell receptor beta chain is a study of identical twins. CDR1 is MDHEN and CDR2 is SYDVKM in the germline V gene. This CDR3 is 17 amino acids long. Trimming stripped 6 bases from V and 3 bases from J, with 23 bases between. TCRdb re-analysed the 5' RACE reads in MiXCR, keeping a single row per CDR3 protein. The sample comprises approximately 600,000 distinct CDR3 sequences, 9.6% of which are singletons, and 2.5% to 3% rests with the top ten. These data are also associated with another study on yellow fever vaccine responses in identical twins.

The sample comprised PBMCs. The receptor was isolated from a woman in her late teens or twenties in good health. The rearrangement joins TRBV28 to TRBJ2-5; D may be TRBD2 (6 bases). CDR3 in amino acids: CASSSLTLGLLEETQYF. The CDR3 DNA reads as TGTGCCAGCAGCTCACTCACCCTGGGACTTCTGGAAGAGACCCAGTACTTC.